This T cell receptor (beta chain) was obtained from a study of metastatic and nonmetastatic thyroid tumors. The entire patient cohort was treatment-naive prior to thyroid surgery. TCRdb re-called the PCR reads via MiXCR. Of fewer than 45,000 clones in the sample, around 20% are singletons; the top ten hold roughly 15%. This CDR3 is built from 14 residues. Per the germline V gene, CDR1 is MNHNS and CDR2 is SASEGT. The ends lost 6 bases at V and 3 bases at J; junction bases unmatched: 8. The specimen was blood. This chain connects TRBV6-1 to TRBJ2-7; 7 positions agree with TRBD1. This clonotype was sampled from a female donor with papillary thyroid cancer or a benign thyroid nodule (not recorded which). Some clones in this sample may be carry-over from other donors' samples. This CDR3 is CASSPGTANYEQYF. The DNA of the CDR3 is TGTGCCAGCAGCCCCGGGACAGCAAACTACGAGCAGTACTTC.